This T cell receptor beta chain was found in a study of beta chain features in type 1 diabetes. Stem cell-like memory, regulatory, central memory and naive CD4+ cells were sorted via CD45RO/CCR7/CD25/CD127/CD95/CD27. In its sample, this clone was seen a few times. What was sequenced were expressed TCRB transcripts, since all of the isolated RNA had been reverse transcribed. Naive, central memory and regulatory T cell samples averaged around 3.9 million immunoSEQ reads each. Assay: immunoSEQ multiplex PCR; the TCRdb copy retains only in-frame clones and omits some. This table has some 330,000 clones, 8% to 13% appearing once. The V end lost 6 bases, the J end lost 0 bases, and 6 bases lay between the germline ends. The germline V gene encodes CDR1 SQVTM and CDR2 ANQGSEA. The CDR3 is 11 amino acids.

The genes are TRBV29-1 and TRBJ2-7, with unresolved D. The specimen was naive CD4+ T cells from blood. The clonotype originates from a woman in her thirties in good health. CDR3 amino acids: CSVLISYEQYF. The CDR3 DNA reads as TGCAGCGTGCTAATCTCCTACGAGCAGTACTTC.